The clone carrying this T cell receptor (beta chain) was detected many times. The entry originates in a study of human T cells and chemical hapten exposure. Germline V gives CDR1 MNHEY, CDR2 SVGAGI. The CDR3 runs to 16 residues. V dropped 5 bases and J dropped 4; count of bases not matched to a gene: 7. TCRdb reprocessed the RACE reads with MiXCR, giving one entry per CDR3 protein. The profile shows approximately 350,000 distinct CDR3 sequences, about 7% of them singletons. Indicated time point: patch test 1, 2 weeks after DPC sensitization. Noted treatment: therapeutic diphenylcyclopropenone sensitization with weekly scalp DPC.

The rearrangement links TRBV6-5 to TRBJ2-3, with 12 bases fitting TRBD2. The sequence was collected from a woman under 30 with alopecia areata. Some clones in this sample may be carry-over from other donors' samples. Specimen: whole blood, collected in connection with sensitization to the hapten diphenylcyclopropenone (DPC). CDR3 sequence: CASSRGLAGLADTQYF. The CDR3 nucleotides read TGTGCCAGCAGTAGAGGACTAGCGGGATTAGCAGATACGCAGTATTTT.